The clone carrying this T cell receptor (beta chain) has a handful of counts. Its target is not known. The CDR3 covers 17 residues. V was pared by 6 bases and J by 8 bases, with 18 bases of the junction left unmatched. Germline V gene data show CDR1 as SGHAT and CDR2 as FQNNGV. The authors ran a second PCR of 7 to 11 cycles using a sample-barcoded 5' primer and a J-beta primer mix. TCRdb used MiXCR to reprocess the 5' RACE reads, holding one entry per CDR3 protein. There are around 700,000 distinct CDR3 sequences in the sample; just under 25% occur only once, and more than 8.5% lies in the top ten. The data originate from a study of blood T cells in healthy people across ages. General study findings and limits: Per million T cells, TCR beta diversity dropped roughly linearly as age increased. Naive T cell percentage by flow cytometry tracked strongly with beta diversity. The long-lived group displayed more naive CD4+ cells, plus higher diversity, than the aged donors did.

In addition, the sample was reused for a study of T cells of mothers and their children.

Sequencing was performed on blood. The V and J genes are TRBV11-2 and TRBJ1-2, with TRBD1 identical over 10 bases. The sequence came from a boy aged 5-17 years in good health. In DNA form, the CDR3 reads TGTGCCAGCAGACAAGGTCCTGGGACAGGGGAGCCCCTGGGCTACACCTTC. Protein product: CASRQGPGTGEPLGYTF.